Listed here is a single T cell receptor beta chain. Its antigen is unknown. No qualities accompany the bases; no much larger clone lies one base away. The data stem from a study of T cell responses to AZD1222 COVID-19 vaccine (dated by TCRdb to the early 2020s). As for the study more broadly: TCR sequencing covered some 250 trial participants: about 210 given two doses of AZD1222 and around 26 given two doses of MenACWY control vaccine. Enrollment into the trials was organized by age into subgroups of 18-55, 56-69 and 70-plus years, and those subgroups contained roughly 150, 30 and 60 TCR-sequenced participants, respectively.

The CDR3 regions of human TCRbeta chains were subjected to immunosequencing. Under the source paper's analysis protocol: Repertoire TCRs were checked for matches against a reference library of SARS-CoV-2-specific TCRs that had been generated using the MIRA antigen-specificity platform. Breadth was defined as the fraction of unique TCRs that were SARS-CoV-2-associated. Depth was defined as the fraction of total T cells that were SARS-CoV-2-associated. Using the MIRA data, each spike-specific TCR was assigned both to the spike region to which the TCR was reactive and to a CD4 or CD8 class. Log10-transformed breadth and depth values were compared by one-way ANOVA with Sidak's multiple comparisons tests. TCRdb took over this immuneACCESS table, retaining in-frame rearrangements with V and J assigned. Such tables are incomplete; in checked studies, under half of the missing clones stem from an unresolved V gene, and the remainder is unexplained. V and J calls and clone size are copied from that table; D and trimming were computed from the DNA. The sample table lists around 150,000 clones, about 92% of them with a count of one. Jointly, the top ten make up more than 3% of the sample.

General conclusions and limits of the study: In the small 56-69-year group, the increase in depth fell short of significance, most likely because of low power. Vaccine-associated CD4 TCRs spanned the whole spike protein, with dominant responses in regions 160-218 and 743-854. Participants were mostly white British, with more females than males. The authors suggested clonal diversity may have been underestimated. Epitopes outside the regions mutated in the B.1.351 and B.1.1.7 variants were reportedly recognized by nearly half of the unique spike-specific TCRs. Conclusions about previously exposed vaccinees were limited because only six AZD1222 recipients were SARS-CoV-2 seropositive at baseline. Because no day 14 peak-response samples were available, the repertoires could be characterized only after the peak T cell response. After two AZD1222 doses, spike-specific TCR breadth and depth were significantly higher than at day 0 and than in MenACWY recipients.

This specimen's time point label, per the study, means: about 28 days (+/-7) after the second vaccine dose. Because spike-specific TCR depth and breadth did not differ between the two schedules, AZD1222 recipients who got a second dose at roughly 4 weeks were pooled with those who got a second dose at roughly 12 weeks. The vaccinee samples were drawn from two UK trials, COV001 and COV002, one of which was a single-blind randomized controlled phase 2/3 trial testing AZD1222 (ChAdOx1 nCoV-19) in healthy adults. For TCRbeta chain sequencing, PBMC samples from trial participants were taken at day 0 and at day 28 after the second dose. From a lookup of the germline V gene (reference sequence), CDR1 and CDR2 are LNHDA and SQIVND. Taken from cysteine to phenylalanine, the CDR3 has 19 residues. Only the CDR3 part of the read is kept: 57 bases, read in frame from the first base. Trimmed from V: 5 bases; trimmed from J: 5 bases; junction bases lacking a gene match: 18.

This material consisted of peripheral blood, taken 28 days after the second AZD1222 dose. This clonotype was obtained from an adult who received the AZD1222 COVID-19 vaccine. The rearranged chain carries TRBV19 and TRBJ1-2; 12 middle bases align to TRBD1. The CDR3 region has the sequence CASSLVPGQGASSLYGYTF. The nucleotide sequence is TGTGCCAGTAGTCTCGTCCCGGGACAGGGGGCCAGTAGTTTGTATGGCTACACCTTC. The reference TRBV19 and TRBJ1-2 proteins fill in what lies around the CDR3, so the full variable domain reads DGGITQSPKYLFRKEGQNVTLSCEQNLNHDAMYWYRQDPGQGLRLIYYSQIVNDFQKGDIAEGYSVSREKKESFPLTVTSAQKNPTAFYLCASSLVPGQGASSLYGYTFGSGTRLTVV.